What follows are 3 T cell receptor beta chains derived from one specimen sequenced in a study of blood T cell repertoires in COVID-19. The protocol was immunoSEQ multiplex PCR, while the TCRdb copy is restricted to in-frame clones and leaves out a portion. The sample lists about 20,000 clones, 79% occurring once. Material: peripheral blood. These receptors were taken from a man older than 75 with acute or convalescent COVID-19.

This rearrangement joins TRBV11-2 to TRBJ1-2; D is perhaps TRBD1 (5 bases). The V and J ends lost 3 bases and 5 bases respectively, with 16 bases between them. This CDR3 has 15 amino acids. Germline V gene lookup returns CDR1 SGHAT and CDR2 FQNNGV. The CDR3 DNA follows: TGTGCCAGCAGCTTGATCATGGCAGGACAATATGGCTACACCTTC. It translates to CASSLIMAGQYGYTF.

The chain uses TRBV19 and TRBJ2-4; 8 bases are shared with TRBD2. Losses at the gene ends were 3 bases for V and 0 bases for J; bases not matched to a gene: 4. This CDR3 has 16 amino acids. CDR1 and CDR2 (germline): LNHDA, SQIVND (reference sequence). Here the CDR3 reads CASSMSREGAKNIQYF. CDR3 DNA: TGTGCCAGTAGTATGAGTCGGGAGGGAGCCAAAAACATTCAGTACTTC.

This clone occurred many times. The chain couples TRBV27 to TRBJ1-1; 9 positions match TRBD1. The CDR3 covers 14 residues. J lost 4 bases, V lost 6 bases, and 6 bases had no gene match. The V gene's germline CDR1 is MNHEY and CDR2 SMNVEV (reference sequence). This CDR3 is CASRVTGGSTEAFF. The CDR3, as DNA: TGTGCCAGCAGGGTGACAGGGGGTTCCACTGAAGCTTTCTTT.